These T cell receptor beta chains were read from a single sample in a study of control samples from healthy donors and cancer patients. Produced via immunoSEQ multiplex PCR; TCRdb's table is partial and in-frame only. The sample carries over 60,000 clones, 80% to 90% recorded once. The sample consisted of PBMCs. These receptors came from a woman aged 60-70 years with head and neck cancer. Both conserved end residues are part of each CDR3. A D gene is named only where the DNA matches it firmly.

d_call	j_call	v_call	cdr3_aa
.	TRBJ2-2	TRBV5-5	CASSFTGQRELFF
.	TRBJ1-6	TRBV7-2	CASSLGSFNSPLHF
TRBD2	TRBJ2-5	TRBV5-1	CASSLRQRGSQETQYF
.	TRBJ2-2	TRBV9	CASTRTTANTGELFF
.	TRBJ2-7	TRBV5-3	CARSLAMGLAYEQYF
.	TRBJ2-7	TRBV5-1	CASSLGGREQYF
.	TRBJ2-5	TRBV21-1	CASSEADNPGETQYF
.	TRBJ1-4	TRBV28	CASSASSGVREKLFF
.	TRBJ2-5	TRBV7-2	CASSLVPATVQETQYF
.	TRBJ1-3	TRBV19	CASSIKQGSLASGNTIYF
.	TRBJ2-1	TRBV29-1	CSVLRDNEQFF
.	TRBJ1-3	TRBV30	CAWSLRRNTIYF
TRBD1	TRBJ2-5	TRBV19	CASTPGQEGETQYF
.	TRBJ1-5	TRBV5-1	CASSVDSKQPQHF
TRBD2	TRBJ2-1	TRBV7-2	CASSFLAGGGNEQFF
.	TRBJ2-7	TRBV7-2	CASSSPPNTYEQYF
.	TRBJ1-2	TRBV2	CASSDRAARLSGYTF
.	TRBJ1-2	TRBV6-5	CASSYSGAYGYTF
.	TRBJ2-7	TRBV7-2	CASSLVGSNPYEQYF
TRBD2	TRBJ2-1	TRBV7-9	CASSPLGTSDNEQFF
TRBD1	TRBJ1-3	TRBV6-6	CASSYPLDRAGNTIYF
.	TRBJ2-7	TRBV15	CASAEGLDAGNSYEQYF
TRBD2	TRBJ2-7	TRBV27	CASRLAGGPSYEQYF
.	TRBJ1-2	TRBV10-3	CANYQGLGGSYTF
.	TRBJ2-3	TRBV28	CASSSGRGGLDTDTQYF
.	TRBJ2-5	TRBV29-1	CSGLTGEETQYF